These 19 T cell receptor beta chains were sequenced from one sample in a study of blood T cells in healthy people across ages. A second PCR of 7 to 11 cycles used a sample-barcoded 5' primer and a J-beta primer mix. TCRdb fed the 5' RACE reads into MiXCR, producing one record per CDR3 protein. The data show around 1.5 million distinct CDR3 sequences, approximately 59% seen once. Sequences were obtained from blood. These receptors were taken from a man between 18 and 35 years old in good health.

The J gene is TRBJ1-1, the V gene TRBV10-3; D not resolved. This CDR3 region has 11 residues. Trimming left V 9 bases short and J 3 bases short, with 8 bases between. Germline V CDR1 and CDR2: ENHRY, SYGVKD. This chain's CDR3 is CAISGDTEAFF. The CDR3 DNA reads as TGTGCCATTTCAGGTGACACTGAAGCTTTCTTT.

This clonotype was seen once. This chain links TRBV28 with TRBJ2-1, with 10 bases that match TRBD2. V was pared by 4 bases and J by 7 bases, with 4 bases of the junction left unmatched. The CDR3 loop spans 14 amino acids. CDR1 and CDR2 (germline): MDHEN, SYDVKM. CDR3 amino acids: CASSSSGSKNEQFF. In nucleotides, the CDR3 is TGTGCCAGCAGTTCTAGCGGGAGTAAGAATGAGCAGTTCTTC.

The J gene is TRBJ2-3, the V gene TRBV20-1; 10 nucleotides align to TRBD1. V was pared by 2 bases and J by 2 bases, with 4 bases of the junction left unmatched. The germline gives CDR1 DFQATT, CDR2 SNEGSKA (reference sequence). The CDR3 runs 15 residues. CDR3: CSARSGQGFTDTQYF. The DNA of the CDR3 is TGCAGTGCTAGATCGGGACAGGGGTTCACAGATACGCAGTATTTT.

This clonotype occurred a few times. The chain employs TRBV12-3 or TRBV12-4 and TRBJ2-1, with no clear D. V lost 5 bases to trimming and J lost 7 bases, with 12 bases between them. The CDR3 runs to 13 residues. The CDR3 coding sequence is TGTGCCAGCAGTGTTGGTTTCGGAAATGAGCAGTTCTTC. This sequence encodes CASSVGFGNEQFF.

This rearrangement joins TRBV27 to TRBJ1-2; D possibly corresponds to TRBD1 (6 bases). Germline CDR1 reads MNHEY; CDR2 reads SMNVEV (reference sequence). Trimming removed 6 bases from V and 3 bases from J, with 20 bases in between. This CDR3 is 16 amino acids long. CDR3 residues: CASRTPTGAADYGYTF. The CDR3 bases are TGTGCCAGCAGAACCCCGACGGGGGCGGCCGACTATGGCTACACCTTC.

V gene TRBV29-1 combines with J gene TRBJ2-7; D not certain. Trimming removed 4 bases from V and 0 bases from J, with 7 bases in between. The CDR3 contains 12 residues. Germline V gives CDR1 SQVTM, CDR2 ANQGSEA. The CDR3 coding sequence is TGCAGCGTTGCTACGATCTCCTACGAGCAGTACTTC. This gives the protein CSVATISYEQYF.

This clonotype has only a few counts. The chain couples TRBV6-2 or TRBV6-3 to TRBJ2-4; the match to TRBD1 covers 7 bases. Per the germline V gene, CDR1 is MNHEY and CDR2 is SVGEGT. The V and J ends lost 10 bases and 6 bases, in that order; junction bases with no gene match: 21. The CDR3 loop spans 17 amino acids. The CDR3 region has the DNA TGTGCCACGCATCGTCGACAGGGTACGACGATGGGAAACATTCAGTACTTC. This encodes CATHRRQGTTMGNIQYF.

This rearrangement joins TRBV6-5 to TRBJ2-7, with TRBD1 matching 8 bases. V lost 1 base to trimming and J lost 7 bases; unmatched junction nucleotides: 9. CDR1 and CDR2 (germline): MNHEY, SVGAGI. The CDR3 totals 15 residues. In DNA, the CDR3 is TGTGCCAGCAGTTACTGGAGGGGACAGGCGCGGGAGCAGTACTTC. Amino acids: CASSYWRGQAREQYF.

This clonotype is a singleton in its sample. The chain uses TRBV12-3 or TRBV12-4 and TRBJ1-6; D remains unclear. The CDR3 is 16 amino acids. Trimming took off 6 bases at V and 0 bases at J, with 12 bases between the two ends. The CDR3 protein is CASRILAGSYNSPLHF. For the CDR3, the DNA is TGTGCCAGCAGGATTTTAGCGGGCTCCTATAATTCACCCCTCCACTTT.

The chain combines TRBV5-1 with TRBJ2-4; possibly TRBD1 for D (5 bases). Trimming stripped 0 bases from V and 0 bases from J, with 16 bases between. Germline values: CDR1 SGHRS, CDR2 YFSETQ. The CDR3 totals 18 residues. CDR3 protein: CASSLGQGIVLAKNIQYF. For the CDR3, the DNA is TGCGCCAGCAGCTTGGGGCAGGGTATAGTCCTAGCCAAAAACATTCAGTACTTC.

This clonotype has only a few counts. V usage is TRBV6-5 and J usage is TRBJ1-2, with D tentatively TRBD1 (5 bases). This CDR3 comprises 13 residues. Germline V gene sequence: CDR1 MNHEY, CDR2 SVGAGI. V was shortened by 5 bases and J by 8 bases, with 15 bases between the two germline ends. DNA for the CDR3: TGTGCCAGCAGTGAACTTCAATGGGGCGGCTACACCTTC. Translating gives CASSELQWGGYTF.

The chain joins TRBV6-2 or TRBV6-3 to TRBJ2-5, with 7 bases matching TRBD1. V gave up 8 bases and J gave up 0 bases; unmatched junction bases: 6. From germline, CDR1 is MNHEY and CDR2 SVGEGT. The CDR3 has 14 amino acids. The CDR3: CASSGTEDQETQYF. DNA of the CDR3: TGTGCCAGCTCCGGGACAGAGGACCAAGAGACCCAGTACTTC.

This clonotype was observed once. The chain uses TRBV30 and TRBJ2-1; 7 bases match TRBD2. Per the germline V gene, CDR1 is GTSNPN and CDR2 is SVGIG (reference sequence). This CDR3 has 14 amino acids. The junction had 10 bases not matched to a gene; V was cut back by 4 bases and J by 7 bases. The CDR3 is CAWTAGIVVNEQFF. Written as DNA, the CDR3 is TGTGCCTGGACAGCGGGAATCGTGGTGAATGAGCAGTTCTTC.

The rearrangement links TRBV7-8 to TRBJ2-3; TRBD2 might be the D (6 bases). The CDR3 runs 17 residues. V lost 2 bases and J 2 bases, leaving 17 bases between the germline ends. The germline CDR1 and CDR2 sequences are SGHVS and FQNEAQ. The CDR3 reads CASSLPQGGADTDTQYF. The CDR3 DNA follows: TGTGCCAGCAGCTTACCCCAAGGCGGGGCCGACACAGATACGCAGTATTTT.

This clonotype was counted only a few times. The V gene is TRBV20-1, the J gene TRBJ2-7, with 15 bases aligning to TRBD2. V shed 6 bases and J 1 base; nucleotides not matched to a gene: 7. The CDR3 covers 16 residues. From germline, CDR1 is DFQATT and CDR2 SNEGSKA (reference sequence). The CDR3 DNA follows: TGCAGTGCAAGTGGGACTAGCGGGGGGCCTTCCTACGAGCAGTACTTC. Residues: CSASGTSGGPSYEQYF.

The rearrangement uses TRBV29-1 and TRBJ2-3; D remains ambiguous. Germline V gene sequence: CDR1 SQVTM, CDR2 ANQGSEA. With 4 bases removed from V and 1 base from J, the gap between germline ends came to 9 bases. The CDR3 runs 13 residues. This chain's CDR3 is CSVARVGTDTQYF. The CDR3 DNA follows: TGCAGCGTTGCACGGGTCGGCACAGATACGCAGTATTTT.

The rearrangement links TRBV29-1 to TRBJ1-2; D is perhaps TRBD1 (5 bases). V lost 8 bases and J lost 8, with 21 bases in between. The CDR3 loop spans 13 amino acids. Looked up from germline, CDR1 is SQVTM and CDR2 is ANQGSEA. The CDR3 nucleotides read TGCAGCTCTAAATTAGGGGAAATCGGGGGCTACACCTTC. Amino acids: CSSKLGEIGGYTF.

This clonotype was counted a few times. The CDR3 bases are TGTGCCAGCAGCCCCAAGGAGACAGAACCCTACGAGCAGTACTTC. Protein sequence: CASSPKETEPYEQYF. This chain joins TRBV4-2 and TRBJ2-7, with D possibly matching TRBD1 (5 bases). The CDR3 consists of 15 residues. The germline gives CDR1 LGHNA, CDR2 YNFKEQ. Between the trimmed V and J ends, which lost 4 bases and 2 bases, there was a span of 15 bases.

J is TRBJ2-7 and V is TRBV6-2 or TRBV6-3, with D possibly matching TRBD2 (6 bases). This CDR3 contains 17 residues. Germline V gene lookup returns CDR1 MNHEY and CDR2 SVGEGT. The V and J ends lost 0 bases and 5 bases respectively, with 20 bases between them. CDR3: CASSYSKVETSLDEQYF. CDR3 bases: TGTGCCAGCAGTTACTCGAAGGTGGAGACTAGTCTAGACGAGCAGTACTTC.